These 17 T cell receptor beta chains were all obtained from the same sample, sequenced in a study of T-cell reconstitution after alpha-beta-depleted transplantation in children. For TCRbeta, the library was prepared with unique molecular identifiers. Using its own MiXCR run on the PCR reads, TCRdb lists one record per CDR3 protein. The sample comprises roughly 500,000 distinct CDR3 sequences, about 33% of which are singletons, and around 2.3% rests with the top ten. This specimen consisted of PBMCs from the stem cell graft donor, obtained from the stem cell graft. The receptors were sampled from a human donor who donated a stem cell graft to a child with aplastic anemia.

The chain has TRBV5-6 and TRBJ2-5; possible D gene TRBD1, 6 bases. CDR3 size: 16 residues. Germline CDR1 reads SGHDT; CDR2 reads YYEEEE. Trimming stripped 0 bases from V and 4 bases from J, with 16 bases between. The CDR3 DNA follows: TGTGCCAGCAGCTTGGATCTAGCCCGCAGGGGAGAGACCCAGTACTTC. The encoded protein is CASSLDLARRGETQYF.

This clonotype was counted between two and nine times. V and J are TRBV7-8 and TRBJ2-7, with 7 bases matching TRBD2. V gave up 1 base and J gave up 6 bases; unmatched junction bases: 6. The CDR3 consists of 14 residues. The V gene's germline CDR1 is SGHVS and CDR2 FQNEAQ. CDR3 nucleotide sequence: TGTGCCAGCAGCTTAGGCGGGAGAGGGGCCGAGCAGTACGTC. Its protein is CASSLGGRGAEQYV.

The chain combines TRBV6-1 with TRBJ1-1; 7 bases map to TRBD1. Trimming removed 7 bases from V and 5 bases from J; junction bases left unmatched: 13. From germline, CDR1 is MNHNS and CDR2 SASEGT. The CDR3 consists of 15 residues. Here the CDR3 DNA reads TGTGCCAGCACCAAAACGGACCAGGGGGGGACTGAAGCTTTCTTT. Its translation is CASTKTDQGGTEAFF.

This clonotype was counted only a few times. The chain recombines TRBV5-1 with TRBJ1-1; the match to TRBD1 covers 7 bases. CDR3 length equals 15 residues. Trimming cost V 4 bases and J 2 bases; bases outside gene matches: 8. Per germline, CDR1 SGHRS and CDR2 YFSETQ. CDR3 DNA sequence: TGCGCCAGCAGCGGCCCGACAGGGATAAACACTGAAGCTTTCTTT. It yields the protein CASSGPTGINTEAFF.

This clonotype turned up a few times. The chain employs TRBV7-8 and TRBJ2-2; 13 bases fit TRBD2. The CDR3 has 17 residues. V trimming: 2 bases; J trimming: 5 bases; junction bases outside the gene matches: 5. CDR1 SGHVS and CDR2 FQNEAQ come from the germline V gene. The CDR3 sequence: CASSLPSTSGRTGELFF. The DNA for the CDR3 is TGTGCCAGCAGCTTACCTTCGACTAGCGGGAGGACCGGGGAGCTGTTTTTT.

This clonotype was picked up a small number of times. The chain links TRBV20-1 to TRBJ1-5; TRBD1 agrees at 7 bases. Germline V gene lookup returns CDR1 DFQATT and CDR2 SNEGSKA (reference sequence). With V trimmed by 0 bases and J by 3 bases, 8 bases remained unmatched. This CDR3 comprises 16 residues. The chain's CDR3 is CSAREGQDGTNQPQHF. For the CDR3, the DNA is TGCAGTGCTAGAGAAGGACAGGACGGGACCAATCAGCCCCAGCATTTT.

This clonotype was recorded a few times. The chain recombines TRBV7-2 with TRBJ2-1; 10 bases agree with TRBD1. The V gene end was trimmed by 0 bases and the J gene end by 4 bases; junction bases not matched to a gene: 3. The CDR3 covers 16 residues. Germline-derived CDR1 and CDR2 are SGHTA and FQGNSA. CDR3 DNA sequence: TGTGCCAGCAGCTTAGCAGGGACAGGGGATTACAATGAGCAGTTCTTC. Encoded protein: CASSLAGTGDYNEQFF.

This chain links TRBV7-2 with TRBJ2-7; the D gene is possibly TRBD1 (6 bases). The CDR3 is 14 residues long. Germline CDR1 reads SGHTA; CDR2 reads FQGNSA. The V end lost 8 bases, the J end lost 0 bases, and 14 bases lay between the germline ends. The CDR3 reads CASGTRGASYEQYF. The CDR3 DNA follows: TGTGCCAGCGGGACAAGGGGTGCCTCCTACGAGCAGTACTTC.

V gene TRBV29-1 combines with J gene TRBJ1-1, with TRBD1 matching 8 bases. The J segment lost 2 bases and the V segment lost 7 bases, leaving 9 bases of the junction unmatched. Per the germline V gene, CDR1 is SQVTM and CDR2 is ANQGSEA. The CDR3 runs to 14 residues. The CDR3 spells CSGGGTGENTEAFF. For the CDR3, the DNA is TGCAGCGGGGGGGGGACAGGCGAAAACACTGAAGCTTTCTTT.

The rearrangement joins TRBV12-3 or TRBV12-4 to TRBJ2-1, with D unclear. The V gene lost 0 bases and the J gene lost 7 bases, with 10 bases spanning the gap. There are 14 residues in the CDR3. CDR3 bases: TGTGCCAGCAGTTTAGCCCTTCATATGAATGAGCAGTTCTTC. Its protein is CASSLALHMNEQFF.

The CDR3 region has the DNA TGTGCCATCCGCGGACAGGGCTACGAGCAGTACGTC. Its translation is CAIRGQGYEQYV. The chain has TRBV10-3 and TRBJ2-7; 8 bases are shared with TRBD1. V trimming: 8 bases; J trimming: 3 bases; junction bases outside the gene matches: 3. CDR3 length: 12 residues. Germline assignment: CDR1 ENHRY and CDR2 SYGVKD.

In its sample, this clonotype was seen many times. V gene TRBV7-2 combines with J gene TRBJ1-2; D unresolved. This CDR3 has 13 amino acids. Trimming removed 5 bases from V and 5 bases from J, with 12 bases in between. The germline gives CDR1 SGHTA, CDR2 FQGNSA. CDR3 region: CASSQELLYGYTF. DNA for the CDR3: TGTGCCAGCAGCCAGGAACTTCTGTATGGCTACACCTTC.

This clonotype was picked up a small number of times. V is TRBV20-1 and J is TRBJ1-2; TRBD1 is a possible D gene (5 bases). Germline lookup yields CDR1 DFQATT and CDR2 SNEGSKA (reference sequence). The length of the CDR3 is 14 residues. Deletions cut 5 bases from V and 3 bases from J, with 16 bases between. The CDR3 DNA sequence: TGCAGTGCTGGGCACGGGGGATCCTACTATGGCTACACCTTC. The encoded protein is CSAGHGGSYYGYTF.

The chain joins TRBV18 to TRBJ2-7; a possible D gene is TRBD2 (6 bases). The V and J ends lost 3 bases and 5 bases respectively, with 11 bases between them. Germline V gives CDR1 KGHSH, CDR2 LQKENI. The CDR3 spans 13 residues. The CDR3 region is CASSPLGGNEQYF. CDR3 DNA: TGTGCCAGCTCACCGCTGGGAGGCAACGAGCAGTACTTC.

The chain employs TRBV7-2 and TRBJ1-2; possible D gene TRBD1, 5 bases. The CDR3 consists of 14 residues. The V end lost 4 bases, the J end lost 12 bases, and 21 bases lay between the germline ends. Germline V gives CDR1 SGHTA, CDR2 FQGNSA. The CDR3 coding sequence is TGTGCCAGCAGCTCAGAACAATTCGGGGGTTCTGACACCTTC. Translating gives CASSSEQFGGSDTF.

The CDR3 DNA sequence: TGCAGTGCTAGACAGGGGGTTAGCAATCAGCCCCAGCATTTT. It translates to CSARQGVSNQPQHF. J is TRBJ1-5 and V is TRBV20-1; 7 bases line up with TRBD1. This CDR3 is built from 14 residues. Germline loops: CDR1 DFQATT, CDR2 SNEGSKA (reference sequence). J gave up 0 bases and V 2 bases, and 1 base lay outside the gene matches.

In its sample, this clonotype was seen a few times. V is TRBV15 and J is TRBJ2-1; 12 positions match TRBD2. The CDR3 consists of 16 residues. V shed 2 bases, J shed 4 bases, and the junction held 3 bases outside the gene matches. Per germline, CDR1 LNHNV and CDR2 YYDKDF (reference sequence). The DNA for the CDR3 is TGTGCCACCAGCAGACCTAGCGGGAGGGCGTACAATGAGCAGTTCTTC. It yields the protein CATSRPSGRAYNEQFF.